This paragraph covers one T cell receptor (beta chain) sequence. This clonotype appeared a few times. Its antigen remains unidentified. No much larger clone is present one base from it, and per-base qualities are unavailable. Libraries were made using 5' RACE. These reads were obtained on an Illumina HiSeq 2500. A second PCR of roughly 7 to 11 cycles was performed with a sample-barcoded 5' primer and a J-beta primer mix. A unique molecular identifier was introduced onto each TCR beta cDNA molecule by a template-switch 5' adaptor carrying 12 random nucleotides. Each sample yielded at least 3 million CDR3-containing paired-end reads. First-strand cDNA was synthesized from all RNA with the Mint cDNA synthesis kit, primed by a TRBC-specific oligonucleotide. All cDNA was treated with uracil-DNA glycosylase and then went through a first 18-cycle PCR with the universal primers M1SS and BC2_uni_R. Per the source publication's procedure: Each sample was normalized by randomly selecting 1 million high-quality reads, each carrying a distinct molecular identifier. Instead of being binned into consensus sequences, reads with shared molecular identifiers were discarded. MiTCR, run with a Q25 quality threshold and the strictest error-elimination algorithm, handled CDR3 identification, clonotype clustering and error correction. A nonparametric unseen species model with Euler transformation was used to estimate lower-bound total TCR beta diversity. Through fastp at Q25 and MiXCR, TCRdb rebuilt clones from the public reads, retaining in-frame beta chains. Rows merge per CDR3 protein into single entries with the most common DNA and genes. The V and J calls shown here were made by TCRdb, not taken from the authors' results. This sample has under 1 million distinct CDR3 sequences in its table, and around two fifths of those were observed once. Together, the top ten hold roughly 19% of the sample.

Systemically healthy Caucasian individuals from Russia, around 38 in total and aged roughly 6 to 100 years, were included as donors. Approximately 9.3 milliliters of peripheral blood were drawn from each donor into EDTA-treated Vacutainer tubes. PBMCs were isolated by Ficoll-Paque density-gradient centrifugation, with at least 6 million obtained per sample. Total RNA was extracted from PBMCs with Trizol reagent, with at least 5 micrograms obtained per sample. The percentages of naive CD45RAhigh/CD27high T cells were determined by flow cytometry on a PBMC aliquot from every donor. The sample belongs to a study of blood T cells in healthy people across ages (dated by TCRdb to between 2015 and 2017). Background on the whole study: In model experiments, roughly one uniquely barcoded TCR beta cDNA molecule per two T cells was captured by template switching. To track age-related changes in TCR beta repertoire diversity, the study relied on deep sequencing normalized with unique cDNA molecular identifiers. Donors were grouped into four age groups: young (average 16 years), middle-aged (39), aged (about 60) and long-lived (about 90). Donors of different ages were randomly distributed across sequencing lanes to avoid experimental bias. Two additional independent replicas of 1 million unique cDNA reads from the same blood draw were analyzed for two donors (one aged 18 to 30 and one aged 80 or older). The paper as a whole reports these results and caveats: Conclusive comparison of naive and antigen-experienced compartments was prevented by the profiling of bulk unsorted PBMCs. Donor CMV infection status was unknown, potentially confounding age-related changes in expanded clonotypes. Estimates of total diversity based on one million sequenced T cells were regarded as lower bounds and as underestimates. Observed TCR beta diversity per million T cells fell roughly linearly with age, and a significant reduction was already apparent by age around 44. The percentage of naive T cells measured by flow cytometry correlated strongly with observed TCR beta diversity. Compared with the aged group, more naive CD4+ T cells, fewer expanded clones and increased TCR diversity were shown by the long-lived group, suggesting age selection.

Spanning cysteine to phenylalanine, the CDR3 consists of 14 amino acids. CDR3 DNA is the only sequence kept; it has 42 bases, read in frame from the first base. According to the germline V gene, CDR1 reads MNHEY and CDR2 reads SVGAGI. V loses 5 bases, J loses 4 bases, and the germline ends lie 14 bases apart. The sequence joins TRBV6-5 to TRBJ2-5; matching of 5 bases hints at TRBD2 as the D gene. This clonotype was obtained from a man between 60 and 75 years old in good health. Sequences were obtained from blood. The DNA sequence is as follows: TGTGCCAGCAGTCACGTTCGGGGATTAGAGACCCAGTACTTC. It codes for CASSHVRGLETQYF.